This T cell receptor (beta chain) was identified during a study of T-cell memory formation after mild COVID-19. Background on the study: TCR clusters largely stayed donor specific. Study results and caveats: A subset of responding clones appeared in pre-infection memory, suggesting cross-reactive memory joined. A second wave expanding day 15 to 37 was CD4+-biased; contracting clones were balanced.

This clonotype appeared a few times. No antigen is known for it. TCRdb re-derived calls from the 5' RACE reads in MiXCR, one entry per CDR3 protein. The sample includes some 440,000 distinct CDR3 sequences, around a quarter of them seen just once. The sample comprised PBMCs or a T cell subset sorted from them (not recorded which). The receptor was derived from an adult woman who had mild COVID-19 (a few samples of this study predate the infection). Cell type and time point are not known.

The CDR3 spells CAISGLAGKETQYF. In nucleotides, the CDR3 is TGTGCCATCAGCGGACTAGCGGGGAAAGAGACCCAGTACTTC. This chain links TRBV10-3 with TRBJ2-5; 12 bases line up with TRBD2. The CDR3 spans 14 residues. V gave up 6 bases and J gave up 3 bases; unmatched junction bases: 2. Germline V gene lookup returns CDR1 ENHRY and CDR2 SYGVKD.